The present TCR beta chain was sequenced within a study of molecular identifiers for immune sequencing clone quantification. The table lists this clonotype with many counts. Previously published methods and listed TCR primers were used for the bulk TCR libraries. MiXCR, applied by TCRdb to the PCR reads, yields one record per CDR3 protein. This table has over 550,000 distinct CDR3 sequences, about 25% appearing once. The CDR3 is 14 residues long. From germline, CDR1 is MNHEY and CDR2 SMNVEV (reference sequence). V lost 2 bases and J 1 base, leaving 8 bases between the germline ends. A CD8+CD4-CCR7+CD45RA+ phenotype served as the sorting definition for naive CD8 T cells.

The rearrangement uses TRBV27 and TRBJ1-1; unclear D gene. The specimen was naive CD8+ T cells from blood, with Jurkat cell RNA spiked in. Noted subset: FACS-sorted CD8+CD4-CCR7+CD45RA+ naive T cells. The receptor was isolated from a human donor in good health. Some libraries in this study had Jurkat cell RNA spiked in. CDR3 residues: CASSLMAGNTEAFF. The CDR3 DNA follows: TGTGCCAGCAGTTTAATGGCGGGGAACACTGAAGCTTTCTTT.